Listed below are T cell receptor beta chains from one sample, sequenced in a study of response to subunit inactivated influenza vaccine. TCRdb reprocessed the RT-PCR reads via MiXCR and lists one record per CDR3 protein. Of hundreds of thousands of distinct CDR3 sequences in the sample, about 11% were seen once. The input for sequencing was PBMCs from blood, taken on the day of vaccination. All receptors derive from a man between 45 and 60 years old who received an inactivated influenza vaccine. The CDR3 runs from the conserved cysteine through the conserved F or W. D genes are given only for firm matches. The size field is filled for only some rows; it gives once, few, many or a size class.

>-|-|TRBJ2-4|TRBV7-9
TGTGCCAGCAGCGGGGATGCGGGGGCGGAGTACTTC
CASSGDAGAEYF
>-|-|TRBJ2-5|TRBV5-4
TGTGCCAGCAGCTTTTCTTCTAGGCGGGAGACCCAGTACTTC
CASSFSSRRETQYF
>few|TRBD1|TRBJ2-7|TRBV5-1
TGCGCCAGCAGCTTGGTGGGACAGGGGAGGCACGAGCAGTACTTC
CASSLVGQGRHEQYF
>few|-|TRBJ2-5|TRBV7-2
TGTGCCAGCAGCGTCTCCCGGGGGCAGGAGACCCAGTACTTC
CASSVSRGQETQYF
>-|-|TRBJ2-1|TRBV20-1
TGCAGTGCTCCTCCCCCGGGAGCCACCTACAATGAGCAGTTCTTC
CSAPPPGATYNEQFF
>few|-|TRBJ1-2|TRBV7-2
TGTGCCAGCAGCTTAGATTTGGTCCCTTATGGCTACACCTTC
CASSLDLVPYGYTF
>many|TRBD1|TRBJ1-6|TRBV5-1
TGCGCCAGCAGTAGGGACAGGGGAAGCTCCTATAATTCACCCCTCCACTTT
CASSRDRGSSYNSPLHF
>many|-|TRBJ2-3|TRBV12-3/TRBV12-4
TGTGCCAGCAGTTTAGGGACAGCCTCAGATACGCAGTATTTT
CASSLGTASDTQYF
>few|TRBD1|TRBJ2-3|TRBV3-1
TGTGCCAGCAGCCCAAATTACGGGACAGGGGGGAAGACAGATACGCAGTATTTT
CASSPNYGTGGKTDTQYF
>few|-|TRBJ2-7|TRBV5-6
TGTGCCAGCAGCTTGCTGGGGAAGTCCCACGAGCAGTACTTC
CASSLLGKSHEQYF
>few|-|TRBJ1-5|TRBV30
TGTGCCTGGAGTAGACAAGGAGGGAATCAGCCCCAGCATTTT
CAWSRQGGNQPQHF
>few|-|TRBJ2-2|TRBV9
TGTGCCAGCAGCGTAGCTGGGGTCTCCGGGGAGCTGTTTTTT
CASSVAGVSGELFF
>many|-|TRBJ1-2|TRBV7-2
TGTGCCAGCAGCTTAGAGTCAGCTAACTATGGCTACACCTTC
CASSLESANYGYTF
>-|TRBD1|TRBJ2-1|TRBV2
TGTGCCAGCAGAGGACAGGGGGCAGGCTCCTACAATGAGCAGTTCTTC
CASRGQGAGSYNEQFF
>few|TRBD2|TRBJ2-5|TRBV4-2
TGTGCCAGCAGCCAAGAGGTGGGAGGGCGAGAGACCCAGTACTTC
CASSQEVGGRETQYF
>-|-|TRBJ2-3|TRBV9
TGTGCCAGCAGCGTAGCCAGGTCTAGCACAGATACGCAGTATTTT
CASSVARSSTDTQYF
>many|-|TRBJ2-6|TRBV5-5
TGTGCCAGCAGCTCGGGTTACTCTGGGGCCAACGTCCTGACTTTC
CASSSGYSGANVLTF
>few|-|TRBJ2-1|TRBV20-1
TGCAGTGCTAGCAACTGGCCGTTAAATGAGCAGTTCTTC
CSASNWPLNEQFF